The entry that follows covers one TCR beta chain sequence. What it binds is unknown. Time point denoted: patch test 1, 2 weeks after DPC sensitization. Treatment: therapeutic diphenylcyclopropenone sensitization with weekly scalp DPC. The data belong to a study of human T cells and chemical hapten exposure. The V gene's germline CDR1 is MNHEY and CDR2 SMNVEV (reference sequence). With 6 bases clipped from V and 2 bases from J, the junction kept 5 bases outside the gene matches. The CDR3 sequence is 14 residues long. General study results and limits: Counts of TCRs above 1 in 1000 frequency stayed unchanged with DPC sensitization. While controls formed fewer of them, expanded TCRs formed significantly more large CDR3 similarity clusters.

One entry per CDR3 protein, called by TCRdb with MiXCR from the RACE reads. The profile shows roughly 200,000 distinct CDR3 sequences, 20% to 25% of them singletons. The sample here was whole blood, taken in connection with sensitization to the hapten diphenylcyclopropenone (DPC). V is TRBV27 and J is TRBJ2-3; 7 bases align to TRBD1. The clonotype was recovered from a woman aged 45-65 years with alopecia areata. Some clones in this sample may be carry-over from other donors' samples. CDR3 sequence: CASSPTGTTDTQYF. As DNA, the CDR3 is TGTGCCAGCAGCCCGACAGGGACCACAGATACGCAGTATTTT.